Listed here are 20 T cell receptor beta chains from one sample, sequenced in a study of sequential checkpoint blockade in melanoma. The protocol was immunoSEQ multiplex PCR, while the TCRdb copy is restricted to in-frame clones and leaves out a portion. The sample records 3,800 or so clones, roughly a third being singletons. Documented treatment: randomized to nivolumab then ipilimumab (arm A) or the reverse (arm B). This specimen consisted of tumor tissue (inferred from file names), obtained from a patient given nivolumab and ipilimumab in sequence. The receptors come from a human donor with melanoma.

The chain couples TRBV5-1 to TRBJ1-2; D might be TRBD1 (5 bases). The V end lost 5 bases, the J end lost 6 bases, and 17 bases lay between the germline ends. CDR1 and CDR2 (germline): SGHRS, YFSETQ. The CDR3 has 14 amino acids. The DNA of the CDR3 is TGCGCCAGCAGACCCAGTGAGACAGCCCATGGCTACACCTTC. This sequence encodes CASRPSETAHGYTF. The variable domain in full, with the rest retrieved from reference TRBV5-1 and TRBJ1-2, is KAGVTQTPRYLIKTRGQQVTLSCSPISGHRSVSWYQQTPGQGLQFLFEYFSETQRNKGNFPGRFSGRQFSNSRSEMNVSTLELGDSALYLCASRPSETAHGYTFGSGTRLTVV.

This clone was picked up a small number of times. The gene calls are TRBV5-1 and TRBJ2-5; possibly TRBD1 for D (5 bases). CDR3 length: 15 amino acids. Germline V gives CDR1 SGHRS, CDR2 YFSETQ. Trimming cost V 0 bases and J 2 bases, with 11 bases left between them. The CDR3: CASSLGGSLQETQYF. The CDR3 bases are TGCGCCAGCAGCTTGGGGGGCAGTCTTCAAGAGACCCAGTACTTC.

J is TRBJ2-1 and V is TRBV7-5; the table's D call of TRBD2 was not tested on the DNA. TRBV7-5 represents a pseudogene. The CDR3 totals 14 residues. The CDR3 DNA follows: TGTGCCAGCTCCCGGGACTGGTCCTACAATGAGCAGTTCTTC. Encoded protein: CASSRDWSYNEQFF.

A few counts support this clone. The rearrangement joins TRBV28 to TRBJ2-7; D may correspond to TRBD1 or TRBD2 (5 bases each). Per the germline V gene, CDR1 is MDHEN and CDR2 is SYDVKM. V lost 8 bases and J lost 6, with 17 bases in between. The CDR3 runs 13 residues. In DNA form, the CDR3 reads TGTGCCAGCCTTTCTGGGGCCCGGGGCGAGCAGTACTTC. The encoded protein is CASLSGARGEQYF.

This chain connects TRBV18 to TRBJ2-2; 10 bases match TRBD1. The CDR3 is 15 amino acids. CDR1 and CDR2 (germline): KGHSH, LQKENI. The ends lost 5 bases at V and 6 bases at J; junction bases unmatched: 6. The DNA of the CDR3 is TGTGCCAGCTCATCGACAGGGGGCGAGGCCGGGGAGCTGTTTTTT. It encodes CASSSTGGEAGELFF.

This chain connects TRBV5-1 to TRBJ1-4; D not certain. This CDR3 spans 15 amino acids. Germline assignment: CDR1 SGHRS and CDR2 YFSETQ. Trimming took off 1 base at V and 8 bases at J, with 15 bases between the two ends. The CDR3 nucleotides read TGCGCCAGCAGCTTGTGGGGTCGCGGAGAGGAAAAACTGTTTTTT. Translation gives CASSLWGRGEEKLFF.

The V gene is TRBV6-8, the J gene TRBJ2-3; TRBD1 matches 7 bases. The CDR3 length is 16 residues. From germline, CDR1 is MNHGY and CDR2 SAAAGT. With 0 bases clipped from V and 8 bases from J, the junction kept 11 bases outside the gene matches. CDR3 sequence (DNA): TGTGCCAGCAGTTACTCAGGGACAGCCATGGATGTTACGCAGTATTTT. Translating gives CASSYSGTAMDVTQYF.

Only a few counts were recorded for this clone. V is TRBV7-4 and J is TRBJ2-5; 7 bases are a match to TRBD2. V lost 6 bases and J lost 4; bases outside the gene matches: 5. This CDR3 is 13 amino acids long. Germline CDR1 is SGHVT and CDR2 is SQSDAQ. CDR3 coding DNA: TGTGCCAGCAGTAGGGCTAGCGGAGAGACCCAGTACTTC. It encodes CASSRASGETQYF.

The chain joins TRBV6-1 to TRBJ2-7, with D tentatively TRBD2 (5 bases). V was cut by 0 bases and J by 4 bases, with 13 bases left in between. The germline CDR1 and CDR2 sequences are MNHNS and SASEGT. The CDR3 spans 15 residues. The DNA for the CDR3 is TGTGCCAGCAGTGAAGCGCTCCTGGGAGAATACGAGCAGTACGTC. This sequence encodes CASSEALLGEYEQYV.

The chain uses TRBV6-8 and TRBJ2-7; TRBD2 aligns across 11 bases. Germline CDR1 and CDR2: MNHGY and SAAAGT. This CDR3 region has 16 residues. Trimming took 4 bases from V and 2 from J; bases not matched to a gene: 7. DNA of the CDR3: TGTGCCAGCAGTTCCCCCCGACTAGCGGGACCCTACGAGCAGTACGTC. It encodes CASSSPRLAGPYEQYV.

The rearrangement uses TRBV28 and TRBJ2-3; 9 nucleotides align to TRBD1. V shed 5 bases and J 2 bases; nucleotides not matched to a gene: 5. Germline CDR1 reads MDHEN; CDR2 reads SYDVKM. CDR3 length: 15 amino acids. The CDR3 DNA reads as TGTGCCAGCAGTCGACAGGGGGAGTTCACAGATACGCAGTATTTT. Translating gives CASSRQGEFTDTQYF.

This clone was found a few times. The rearrangement uses TRBV6-8 and TRBJ2-3; no reliable D call. Germline CDR1 and CDR2: MNHGY and SAAAGT. This CDR3 region has 14 residues. V lost 3 bases, J lost 3 bases, and 10 bases lay in between. The DNA of the CDR3 is TGTGCCAGCAGTTATGGTGAACCAACAGATACGCAGTATTTT. Translated: CASSYGEPTDTQYF.

In its sample, this clone was seen a few times. The chain couples TRBV28 to TRBJ1-1; 9 nucleotides agree with TRBD1. CDR3 size: 15 residues. The trim removed 4 bases at V and 2 bases at J, leaving 5 bases unmatched. Germline V gene sequence: CDR1 MDHEN, CDR2 SYDVKM. In nucleotides, the CDR3 is TGTGCCAGCAGTTCACCGGGACAGGGAAACACTGAAGCTTTCTTT. As protein: CASSSPGQGNTEAFF.

The chain has TRBV6-8 and TRBJ2-3; D might be TRBD2 (6 bases). The CDR3 spans 17 residues. V dropped 5 bases and J dropped 4 bases, with 22 bases sitting between them. Germline V lookup: CDR1 MNHGY, CDR2 SAAAGT. The CDR3 coding sequence is TGTGCCAGCAGTGACCTTGTTGGGGGAGGTGCGCCAGATACGCAGTATTTT. Protein product: CASSDLVGGGAPDTQYF.

This clone is medium-sized within its sample. V and J are TRBV11-3 and TRBJ2-3; possibly TRBD1 or TRBD2 for D (6 bases each). This CDR3 comprises 14 residues. Trimming pared 5 bases from V and 3 bases from J, leaving 12 bases between. CDR1 and CDR2 (germline): SGHNT, YENEEA. The DNA for the CDR3 is TGTGCCAGCAGCCTCGGGGGCGGGACAGATACGCAGTATTTT. This gives the protein CASSLGGGTDTQYF.

This chain links TRBV5-1 with TRBJ2-7, with a possible D match to TRBD2 (6 bases). CDR1 is SGHRS, CDR2 YFSETQ, per germline. This CDR3 has 14 residues. Between the trimmed V and J ends, which lost 5 bases and 5 bases, there was a span of 17 bases. In nucleotides, the CDR3 is TGCGCCAGCAGACGAGGGCTAGCGTTCGACGAGCAGTACTTC. This encodes CASRRGLAFDEQYF.

This clone was counted a few times. The chain is built from TRBV27 and TRBJ2-1; TRBD2 is a possible D gene (6 bases). V lost 3 bases, J lost 4 bases, and 16 bases lay in between. CDR1 and CDR2 from the germline V gene are MNHEY and SMNVEV (reference sequence). This CDR3 spans 16 amino acids. The CDR3 DNA sequence: TGTGCCAGCAGTTTCGAGGTCGGCGGGATTTACAATGAGCAGTTCTTC. It encodes CASSFEVGGIYNEQFF.

This clone was seen once. The rearrangement links TRBV23-1 to TRBJ2-7; the match to TRBD1 covers 11 bases. TRBV23-1 is recorded as an ORF, its role being uncertain. The CDR3 covers 16 residues. V lost 3 bases and J lost 2; bases outside the gene matches: 6. The CDR3 nucleotides are TGCGCCAGCAGTCAGTCCGGGACAGGGGGTACCTACGAGCAGTACGTC. This codes for CASSQSGTGGTYEQYV.

The chain has TRBV15 and TRBJ2-1, with TRBD1 matching 7 bases. CDR1 LNHNV and CDR2 YYDKDF come from the germline V gene (reference sequence). The V and J ends lost 0 bases and 2 bases, in that order; junction bases with no gene match: 7. The CDR3 is 17 residues long. The CDR3 loop reads CATSRDGNRGAYNEQFF. DNA of the CDR3: TGTGCCACCAGCAGAGATGGGAACAGGGGAGCCTACAATGAGCAGTTCTTC.

This clone was recorded a few times. The chain's CDR3 is CASSEGQKETQYF. CDR3 coding DNA: TGTGCCAGCAGTGAAGGGCAGAAAGAGACCCAGTACTTC. This rearrangement joins TRBV6-1 to TRBJ2-5; D gene unclear. V lost 1 base and J 3 bases, leaving 6 bases between the germline ends. CDR3 length: 13 amino acids. Germline CDR1 and CDR2: MNHNS and SASEGT.